The 8 T cell receptor beta chains presented below share a single source sample, sequenced in a study of T-cell memory formation after mild COVID-19. MiXCR, applied by TCRdb to the 5' RACE reads, yields one record per CDR3 protein. The data contain about 270,000 distinct CDR3 sequences, under 20% of them singletons. The sample comprised PBMCs or a T cell subset sorted from them (not recorded which). The receptor source for this set is a man between 18 and 35 years old who had mild COVID-19 (a few samples of this study predate the infection). Cell type and time point are not known.

The V call is TRBV20-1, the J call TRBJ2-4, with a tentative D call TRBD1 (6 bases). Germline V gene data show CDR1 as DFQATT and CDR2 as SNEGSKA (reference sequence). The CDR3 sequence is 11 residues long. Between the trimmed V and J ends, which lost 5 bases and 10 bases, there was a span of 12 bases. CDR3 nucleotides: TGCAGTGCTGGGGACATGTCAATTCAGTACTTC. Residues: CSAGDMSIQYF.

The genes are TRBV7-8 and TRBJ2-1, with 9 bases lining up with TRBD1. The V and J ends lost 3 bases and 6 bases, in that order; junction bases with no gene match: 6. The CDR3 has 15 amino acids. The germline V gene has CDR1 SGHVS and CDR2 FQNEAQ. In DNA, the CDR3 is TGTGCCAGCAGCTTCATACAGGGGGCCATCAATGAGCAGTTCTTC. Protein product: CASSFIQGAINEQFF.

This clonotype was seen many times. J is TRBJ1-1 and V is TRBV6-5; D gene unclear. Germline V CDR1 and CDR2: MNHEY, SVGAGI. This CDR3 comprises 12 residues. Trimming took 6 bases from V and 2 from J, leaving 7 bases between them. CDR3 region: CASSRRNTEAFF. CDR3 in DNA: TGTGCCAGCAGCCGACGAAACACTGAAGCTTTCTTT.

This clonotype has a handful of counts. This chain joins TRBV5-1 and TRBJ1-1; unclear D gene. Germline V gene lookup returns CDR1 SGHRS and CDR2 YFSETQ. The V end was cut by 4 bases, the J end by 1 base, with 8 bases between. CDR3 size: 13 residues. CDR3 in amino acids: CASSKGQNTEAFF. CDR3 DNA sequence: TGCGCCAGCAGCAAGGGCCAGAACACTGAAGCTTTCTTT.

This chain uses TRBV29-1 with TRBJ1-2; D uncertain. Trimming pared 4 bases from V and 3 bases from J, leaving 9 bases between. This CDR3 spans 12 amino acids. Germline loops: CDR1 SQVTM, CDR2 ANQGSEA. The CDR3 DNA follows: TGCAGCGTTGGGAGAATGGACTATGGCTACACCTTC. This gives the protein CSVGRMDYGYTF.

The V and J genes are TRBV28 and TRBJ2-7; tentative D call: TRBD1 (6 bases). CDR1 MDHEN and CDR2 SYDVKM come from the germline V gene. Trimming cost V 6 bases and J 5 bases, with 8 bases left between them. The CDR3 sequence is 11 residues long. DNA of the CDR3: TGTGCCAGCAGGTACAGGGACGAGCAGTACTTC. Residues: CASRYRDEQYF.

Only a few counts were recorded for this clonotype. This chain joins TRBV29-1 and TRBJ2-6; D possibly corresponds to TRBD1 (5 bases). The CDR3 runs to 16 residues. The V gene's germline CDR1 is SQVTM and CDR2 ANQGSEA. The V end was cut by 0 bases, the J end by 2 bases, with 11 bases between. CDR3 protein: CSVEEWGSPGANVLTF. In DNA form, the CDR3 reads TGCAGCGTTGAAGAATGGGGCTCCCCTGGGGCCAACGTCCTGACTTTC.

This chain connects TRBV12-3 or TRBV12-4 to TRBJ1-1, with D maybe TRBD1 (6 bases). Between the trimmed V and J ends, which lost 5 bases and 4 bases, there was a span of 14 bases. The CDR3 totals 14 residues. The CDR3 region is CASSPGAPGTEAFF. The DNA of the CDR3 is TGTGCCAGCAGTCCGGGGGCACCGGGCACTGAAGCTTTCTTT.